This T cell receptor beta chain was sequenced during a study of T-cell memory formation after mild COVID-19. Overall study: Largely, TCR clusters stayed within a single donor.

After 5'RACE with constant-segment primers, TCR alpha and TCR beta cDNA libraries carrying sample barcodes and UMIs were obtained. TCRdb used MiXCR to reprocess the 5' RACE reads, holding one entry per CDR3 protein. The table lists hundreds of thousands of distinct CDR3 sequences, about 20% of them singletons. Only a few counts were recorded for this clonotype. Its antigen is not identified. Overall study results and limits: The appearance of some responding clones in pre-infection memory suggested that cross-reactive memory joined. Confirmation was lacking for SARS-CoV-2 specificity of second-wave clones that peaked on day 37.

The CDR3 has 13 amino acids. Trimming left V 4 bases short and J 5 bases short, with 12 bases between. Looked up from germline, CDR1 is SGHRS and CDR2 is YFSETQ. This sequence was found in an adult woman who had mild COVID-19 (a few samples of this study predate the infection). Cell type and time point are not known. The rearrangement links TRBV5-1 to TRBJ1-2; tentatively, D is TRBD1 (5 bases). The sequenced material came from PBMCs or a T cell subset sorted from them (not recorded which). CDR3 sequence reads: CASSGRDSYGYTF. CDR3 bases: TGCGCCAGCAGCGGCAGGGACTCTTATGGCTACACCTTC.